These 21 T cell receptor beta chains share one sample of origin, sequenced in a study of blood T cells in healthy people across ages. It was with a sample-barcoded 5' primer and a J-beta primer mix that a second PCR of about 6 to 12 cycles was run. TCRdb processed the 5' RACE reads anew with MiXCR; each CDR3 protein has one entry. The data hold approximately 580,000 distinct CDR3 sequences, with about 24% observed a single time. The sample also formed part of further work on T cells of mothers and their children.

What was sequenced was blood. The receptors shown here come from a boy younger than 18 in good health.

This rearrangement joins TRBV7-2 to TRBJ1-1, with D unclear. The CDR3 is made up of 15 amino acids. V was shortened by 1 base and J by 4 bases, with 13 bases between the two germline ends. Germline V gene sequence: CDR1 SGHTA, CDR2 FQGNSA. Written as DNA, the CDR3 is TGTGCCAGCAGCTTAGTTGACCGAGGTCTCACTGAAGCTTTCTTT. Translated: CASSLVDRGLTEAFF.

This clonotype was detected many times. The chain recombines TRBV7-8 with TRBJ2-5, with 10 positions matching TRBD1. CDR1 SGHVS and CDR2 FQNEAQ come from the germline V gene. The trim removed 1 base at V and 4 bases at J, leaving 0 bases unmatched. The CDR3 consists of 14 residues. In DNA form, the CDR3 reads TGTGCCAGCAGCTTAGGACAGGGGGCAGAGACCCAGTACTTC. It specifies CASSLGQGAETQYF. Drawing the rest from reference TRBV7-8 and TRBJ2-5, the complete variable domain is GAGVSQSPRYKVAKRGQDVALRCDPISGHVSLFWYQQALGQGPEFLTYFQNEAQLDKSGLPSDRFFAERPEGSVSTLKIQRTQQEDSAVYLCASSLGQGAETQYFGPGTRLLVL.

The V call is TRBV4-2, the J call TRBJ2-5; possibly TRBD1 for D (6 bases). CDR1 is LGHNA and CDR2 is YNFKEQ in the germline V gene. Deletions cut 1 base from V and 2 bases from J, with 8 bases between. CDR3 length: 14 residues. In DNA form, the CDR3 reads TGTGCCAGCAGCCAAGGGGGGCAACAAGAGACCCAGTACTTC. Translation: CASSQGGQQETQYF.

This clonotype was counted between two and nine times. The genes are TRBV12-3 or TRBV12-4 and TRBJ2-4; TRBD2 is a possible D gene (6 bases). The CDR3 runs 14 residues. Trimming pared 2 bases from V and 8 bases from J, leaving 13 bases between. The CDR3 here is CASSLWASGDIQYF. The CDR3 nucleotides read TGTGCCAGCAGTTTATGGGCCTCGGGGGACATTCAGTACTTC.

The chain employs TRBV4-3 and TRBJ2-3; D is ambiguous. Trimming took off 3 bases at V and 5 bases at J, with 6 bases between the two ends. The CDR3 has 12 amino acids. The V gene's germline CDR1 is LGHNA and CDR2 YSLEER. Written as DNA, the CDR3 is TGCGCCAGCAGCCATAGTCAAGATACGCAGTATTTT. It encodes CASSHSQDTQYF.

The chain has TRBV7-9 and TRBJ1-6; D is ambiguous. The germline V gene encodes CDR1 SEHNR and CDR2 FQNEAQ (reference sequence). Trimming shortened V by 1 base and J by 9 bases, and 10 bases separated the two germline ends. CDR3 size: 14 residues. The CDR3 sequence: CASSLEEVPSPLHF. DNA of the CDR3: TGTGCCAGCAGCTTAGAGGAGGTGCCTTCACCCCTCCACTTT.

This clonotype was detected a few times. The CDR3 DNA follows: TGTGCCAGCAGCCTGAGCCGGGGGTGGCCCCAGCATTTT. It translates to CASSLSRGWPQHF. The V gene is TRBV7-8, the J gene TRBJ1-5, with D possibly being TRBD1 (5 bases). The CDR3 spans 13 residues. Germline V lookup: CDR1 SGHVS, CDR2 FQNEAQ. V dropped 5 bases and J dropped 9 bases, with 14 bases sitting between them.

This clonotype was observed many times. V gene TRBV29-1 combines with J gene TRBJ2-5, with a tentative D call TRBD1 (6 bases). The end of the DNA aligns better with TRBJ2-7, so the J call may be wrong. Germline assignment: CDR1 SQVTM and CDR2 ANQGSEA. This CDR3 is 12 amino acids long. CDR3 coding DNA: TGCAGCGTTGAAGATAACAGGGACGAGCAGTACTTC. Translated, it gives CSVEDNRDEQYF.

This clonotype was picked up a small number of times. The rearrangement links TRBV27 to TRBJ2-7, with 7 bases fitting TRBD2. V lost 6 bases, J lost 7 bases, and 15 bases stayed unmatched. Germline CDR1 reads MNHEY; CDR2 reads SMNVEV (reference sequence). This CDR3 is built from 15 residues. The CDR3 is CASRRTPGRGVEQYF. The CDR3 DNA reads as TGTGCCAGCAGACGCACCCCGGGACGGGGGGTGGAGCAGTACTTC.

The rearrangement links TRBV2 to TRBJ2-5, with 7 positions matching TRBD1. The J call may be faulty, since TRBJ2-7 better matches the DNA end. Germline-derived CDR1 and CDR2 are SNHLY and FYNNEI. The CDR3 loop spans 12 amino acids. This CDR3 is CACRQGPYEQYF. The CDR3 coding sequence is TGTGCCTGTCGACAGGGTCCCTACGAGCAGTACTTC.

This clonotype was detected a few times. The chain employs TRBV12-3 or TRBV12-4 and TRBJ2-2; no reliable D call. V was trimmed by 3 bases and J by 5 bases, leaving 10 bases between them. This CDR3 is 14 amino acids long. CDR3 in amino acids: CASSFLGTTGELFF. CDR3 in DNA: TGTGCCAGCAGTTTTTTGGGAACGACCGGGGAGCTGTTTTTT.

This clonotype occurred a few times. The CDR3 DNA is TGTGCCAGCAGTGAATGGGGACGGGTCTTAGATGAGCAGTTCTTC. This gives the protein CASSEWGRVLDEQFF. The chain carries TRBV6-1 and TRBJ2-5; the D call may be TRBD1 or TRBD2 (5 bases each). The J call is in doubt because the DNA end fits TRBJ2-1 better. The CDR3 is 15 amino acids. Per the germline V gene, CDR1 is MNHNS and CDR2 is SASEGT.

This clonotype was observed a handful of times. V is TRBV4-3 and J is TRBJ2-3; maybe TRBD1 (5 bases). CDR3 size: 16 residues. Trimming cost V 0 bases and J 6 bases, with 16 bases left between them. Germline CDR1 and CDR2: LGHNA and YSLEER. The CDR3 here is CASSQDLKGASDTQYF. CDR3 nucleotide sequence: TGCGCCAGCAGCCAAGATTTGAAAGGGGCGTCCGATACGCAGTATTTT.

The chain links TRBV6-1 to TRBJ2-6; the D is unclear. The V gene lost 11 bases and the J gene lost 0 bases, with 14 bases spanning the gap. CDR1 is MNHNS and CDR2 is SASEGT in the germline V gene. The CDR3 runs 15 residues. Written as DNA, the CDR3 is TGTGCCGGACGTCGGTACGGCTCTGGGGCCAACGTCCTGACTTTC. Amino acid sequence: CAGRRYGSGANVLTF.

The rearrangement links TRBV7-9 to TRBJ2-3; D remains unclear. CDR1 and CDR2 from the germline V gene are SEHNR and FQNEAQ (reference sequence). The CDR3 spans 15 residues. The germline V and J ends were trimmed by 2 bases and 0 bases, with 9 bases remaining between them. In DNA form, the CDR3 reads TGTGCCAGCAGCTTAAGTAGGGCTAGCACAGATACGCAGTATTTT. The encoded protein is CASSLSRASTDTQYF.

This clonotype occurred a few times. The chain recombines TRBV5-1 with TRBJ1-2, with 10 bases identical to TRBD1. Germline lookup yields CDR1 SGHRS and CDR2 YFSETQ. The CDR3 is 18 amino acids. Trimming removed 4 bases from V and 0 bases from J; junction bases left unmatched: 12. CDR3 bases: TGCGCCAGCAGCCGCTTTGGGACAGGGGCCCCTTCTAACTATGGCTACACCTTC. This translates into CASSRFGTGAPSNYGYTF.

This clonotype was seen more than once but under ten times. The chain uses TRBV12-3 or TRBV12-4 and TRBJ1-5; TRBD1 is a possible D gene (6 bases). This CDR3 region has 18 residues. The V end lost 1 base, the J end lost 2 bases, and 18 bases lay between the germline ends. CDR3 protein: CASSLGGRGRGGNQPQHF. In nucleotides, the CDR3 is TGTGCCAGCAGTTTAGGAGGGCGGGGCAGGGGTGGCAATCAGCCCCAGCATTTT.

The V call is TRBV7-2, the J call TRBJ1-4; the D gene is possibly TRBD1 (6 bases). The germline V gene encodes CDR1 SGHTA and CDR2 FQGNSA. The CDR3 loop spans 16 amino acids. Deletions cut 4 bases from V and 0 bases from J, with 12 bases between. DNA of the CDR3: TGTGCCAGCAGCTCCGGACAGACTGCAACTAATGAAAAACTGTTTTTT. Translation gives CASSSGQTATNEKLFF.

CDR3 residues: CASSPRTGGLIEEQYF. In DNA form, the CDR3 reads TGTGCCAGCAGCCCTCGGACAGGGGGCCTTATCGAGGAGCAGTACTTC. The V call is TRBV7-8, the J call TRBJ2-5; 11 bases are shared with TRBD1. Germline lookup yields CDR1 SGHVS and CDR2 FQNEAQ. V trimming: 5 bases; J trimming: 11 bases; junction bases outside the gene matches: 16. The CDR3 has 16 amino acids. The full variable domain, with the rest looked up from reference TRBV7-8 and TRBJ2-5, is GAGVSQSPRYKVAKRGQDVALRCDPISGHVSLFWYQQALGQGPEFLTYFQNEAQLDKSGLPSDRFFAERPEGSVSTLKIQRTQQEDSAVYLCASSPRTGGLIEEQYFGPGTRLLVL.

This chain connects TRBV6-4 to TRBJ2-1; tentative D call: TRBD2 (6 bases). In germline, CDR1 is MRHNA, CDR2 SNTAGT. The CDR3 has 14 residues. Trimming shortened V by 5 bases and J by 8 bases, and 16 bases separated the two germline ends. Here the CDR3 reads CASSSGTGGYEQFF. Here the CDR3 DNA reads TGTGCCAGCAGTTCCGGGACTGGTGGCTATGAGCAGTTCTTC.

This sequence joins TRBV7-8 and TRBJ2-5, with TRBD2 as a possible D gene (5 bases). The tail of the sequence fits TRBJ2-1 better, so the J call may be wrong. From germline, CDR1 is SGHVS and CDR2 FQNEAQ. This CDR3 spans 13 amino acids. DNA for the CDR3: TGTGCCACTGAGCCCGGGGACTACAATGAGCAGTTCTTC. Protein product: CATEPGDYNEQFF.